This TCR beta chain is drawn from a study of response to subunit inactivated influenza vaccine. Details on this clonotype: Antigen specificity is unknown.

V lost 5 bases and J 5 bases, leaving 16 bases between the germline ends. The CDR3 consists of 15 residues. Germline-derived CDR1 and CDR2 are SGHVS and FNYEAQ. Study-level points and caveats: Every seasonal influenza vaccination brings in few new T cells, the authors suggested.

TCRdb ran MiXCR on the RT-PCR reads and lists one entry per CDR3 protein. The data contain around 530,000 distinct CDR3 sequences, around 11% of them singletons. The sequenced sample was PBMCs from blood, obtained on the day of vaccination. The chain couples TRBV7-6 to TRBJ2-1, with D tentatively TRBD1 or TRBD2 (6 bases each). The sequence came from a man between 45 and 60 years old who received an inactivated influenza vaccine. The chain's CDR3 is CASSLGGSRDNEQFF. CDR3 bases: TGTGCCAGCAGCCTAGGGGGGTCGCGGGACAATGAGCAGTTCTTC.